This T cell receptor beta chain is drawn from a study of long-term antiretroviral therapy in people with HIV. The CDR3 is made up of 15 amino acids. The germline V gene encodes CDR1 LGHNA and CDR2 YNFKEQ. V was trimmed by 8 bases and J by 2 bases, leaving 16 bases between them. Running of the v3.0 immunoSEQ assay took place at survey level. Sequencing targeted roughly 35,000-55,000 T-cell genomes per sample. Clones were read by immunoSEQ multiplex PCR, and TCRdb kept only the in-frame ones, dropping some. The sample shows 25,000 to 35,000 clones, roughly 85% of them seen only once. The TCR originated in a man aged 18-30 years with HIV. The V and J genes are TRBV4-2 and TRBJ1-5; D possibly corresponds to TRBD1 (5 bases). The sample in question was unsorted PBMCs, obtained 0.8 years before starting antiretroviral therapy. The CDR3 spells CASGPGGNGNQPQHF. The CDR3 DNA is TGTGCCAGCGGTCCGGGGGGTAACGGCAATCAGCCCCAGCATTTT.